This TCR beta chain was recorded in a study of cytomegalovirus exposure and HLA in healthy donors. PCR amplification relied on 60 Vbeta primers (plus 13 Jbeta primers). TCRdb's copy holds only in-frame clones and misses some; the assay was immunoSEQ multiplex PCR. The sample comprises over 150,000 clones, approximately 80% of which are singletons, and roughly 3% rests with the top ten. V was shortened by 3 bases and J by 5 bases, with 16 bases between the two germline ends. From germline, CDR1 is SGHTA and CDR2 FQGNSA. This CDR3 is built from 15 residues. The chain employs TRBV7-2 and TRBJ2-5; D is possibly TRBD2 (6 bases). The specimen was PBMCs. This clonotype was obtained from a woman between 50 and 59 years old in good health and CMV-seropositive. Written as DNA, the CDR3 is TGTGCCAGCAGCTTCCCGGCTAGCGAGGGCGAGACCCAGTACTTC. Translated: CASSFPASEGETQYF.